These 9 T cell receptor beta chains came from one sample sequenced in a study of blood T cells in healthy people across ages (dated by TCRdb to the mid-2010s). The receptor library was made with 5' RACE. The sequencer listed for this sample is Illumina HiSeq 2500. A second PCR of about 6 to 12 cycles was run with a J-beta primer mix and a sample-barcoded 5' primer. The public reads were reanalyzed by TCRdb: fastp trimming at Q25, MiXCR alignment, in-frame beta chains only. Rows with a matching CDR3 protein are joined into one entry that keeps the most common DNA and genes. This sample lists hundreds of thousands of distinct CDR3 sequences; over 40% were detected once. The top ten constitute around an eighth of the sample. The sequenced sample consisted of blood. The receptors stem from a woman at least 80 years old in good health.

J is TRBJ1-6 and V is TRBV29-1; the D is unclear. The CDR3 extends over 13 amino acids. CDR1 and CDR2 (germline): SQVTM, ANQGSEA. V was clipped by 4 bases and J by 6 bases, with 10 bases between them. The CDR3 loop reads CSVGAAANSPLHF. The CDR3 coding sequence is TGCAGCGTTGGGGCGGCAGCTAATTCACCCCTCCACTTT.

The V call is TRBV5-6, the J call TRBJ2-7; D gene ambiguous. This CDR3 contains 16 residues. Trimming pared 0 bases from V and 3 bases from J, leaving 16 bases between. Germline loops: CDR1 SGHDT, CDR2 YYEEEE. The CDR3 here is CASSLAYVANHYEQYF. In nucleotides, the CDR3 is TGTGCCAGCAGCTTGGCCTACGTGGCTAATCACTACGAGCAGTACTTC.

Many counts were recorded for this clonotype. The chain is built from TRBV6-5 and TRBJ2-7, with TRBD1 identical over 10 bases. CDR3 length: 15 residues. Germline loops: CDR1 MNHEY, CDR2 SVGAGI. J lost 1 base, V lost 6 bases, and 6 bases had no gene match. As DNA, the CDR3 is TGTGCCAGCAGGCCCGGGACAGGGGTGTCCTACGAGCAGTACTTC. Protein: CASRPGTGVSYEQYF.

This clonotype came up many times. The rearrangement links TRBV12-3 or TRBV12-4 to TRBJ2-5, with a tentative D call TRBD1 (6 bases). CDR3 length: 13 residues. Trimming cost V 5 bases and J 5 bases, with 12 bases left between them. The CDR3 protein is CASSTTGTETQYF. CDR3 nucleotide sequence: TGTGCCAGCAGTACTACAGGGACGGAGACCCAGTACTTC.

In the case of this clonotype: This sequence may be a read error, since a much larger clone differs from it by one base. This chain links TRBV7-9 with TRBJ2-1; D not certain. The CDR3 runs to 12 residues. Germline loops: CDR1 SEHNR, CDR2 FQNEAQ (reference sequence). The CDR3, as DNA: TGTGCCGGCAGCCAAGTAGGTCCTGAGCAGTTCTTC. Translating it yields CAGSQVGPEQFF.

The chain is built from TRBV5-6 and TRBJ2-2, with D perhaps TRBD1 (5 bases). The germline V gene encodes CDR1 SGHDT and CDR2 YYEEEE. With 8 bases removed from V and 5 bases from J, the gap between germline ends came to 16 bases. The CDR3 sequence is 14 residues long. The CDR3 coding sequence is TGTGCCAGTGGGGCGGCTAGACGTACCGGGGAGCTGTTTTTT. It yields the protein CASGAARRTGELFF.

There are many counts of this clonotype. The chain uses TRBV5-1 and TRBJ2-3; D possibly corresponds to TRBD1 (5 bases). The length of the CDR3 is 15 residues. Germline CDR1 and CDR2: SGHRS and YFSETQ. With 3 bases removed from V and 0 bases from J, the gap between germline ends came to 11 bases. The CDR3: CASSYLSGSTDTQYF. In DNA form, the CDR3 reads TGCGCCAGCAGCTACCTCTCAGGGAGCACAGATACGCAGTATTTT.

The DNA of the CDR3 is TGTGCCAGCAGTTACCAGGGAGGAGTGTTCTTC. Protein product: CASSYQGGVFF. The genes are TRBV6-5 and TRBJ2-1; D is possibly TRBD2 (6 bases). Per the germline V gene, CDR1 is MNHEY and CDR2 is SVGAGI. The CDR3 totals 11 residues. V lost 2 bases, J lost 15 bases, and 11 bases lay in between.

The chain carries TRBV3-1 and TRBJ2-5; the D is unclear. The CDR3 is made up of 15 amino acids. Germline loops: CDR1 LGHDT, CDR2 YNNKEL (reference sequence). Deletions cut 1 base from V and 11 bases from J, with 20 bases between. For the CDR3, the DNA is TGTGCCAGCAGCCAAGGTCCCGCGACCTACAATGAGCAGTACTTC. It translates to CASSQGPATYNEQYF.